The present entry profiles one TCR beta chain with its context. It has no known antigen specificity. No base qualities exist here, and no much larger clone lies one base off it. The sample comes from a study of long-term antiretroviral therapy in people with HIV (dated by TCRdb to between 2021 and 2022). Background for the entire study: The earliest samples were collected about a decade before the 2015 WHO recommendation for immediate ART, when ART was typically delayed until CD4 counts fell. No cross-contamination during QIAcube processing turned up in test extractions that ran a monoclonal T-cell line alongside about 30 polyclonal samples. A retrospective serial study tested whether changes in peripheral blood TRB repertoire composition and diversity were associated with ART initiation and durable HIV suppression. From over 25 adults with confirmed HIV infection, the cohort provided approximately 190 cryopreserved PBMC samples, gathered serially across a mean of approximately six years (range 1-12). Among the roughly 30 participants with HIV, about a dozen were female.

To be included, a participant needed at least one PBMC sample from before ART initiation plus at least two post-ART samples. Treatment was received in the United States of America by all participants with HIV. Before DNA extraction, cryopreserved samples of about 1-10 million PBMC were thawed and washed. At the time of the earliest PBMC sample for each participant with HIV, ages ranged from 23 to 54 years. Each participant contributed PBMC samples from 1-4 timepoints before ART initiation and 2-8 timepoints after ART initiation, with a median of 7 samples. For every participant, serial HIV viral load, CD4+ T-cell count, ART history and demographic data were obtained. Genomic DNA was extracted from unsorted PBMC with a Qiagen kit on a QIAcube, with processing performed in batches of 12 samples. The CDR3 covers 17 residues, taking in both the cysteine and the phenylalanine. Only the CDR3 DNA is retained, 51 bases long and in frame from the first base. Relative to germline, V is 2 bases shorter and J is 1 base shorter, with 18 bases between their ends. CDR1 MDHEN and CDR2 SYDVKM are derived from the germline V gene.

The immunoSEQ hsTCRB v3.0 assay was used at survey level resolution to sequence the TRB variable region. The target sequencing depth for TRB was 40,000-50,000 T-cell genomes per sample. Pooled TRB libraries were sequenced on an Illumina MiSeq with a v3 150-cycle kit. The authors' analysis ran thus. Repertoire analysis was run in R within a reproducible Nextflow workflow that covered QC, data transformation and analysis. LymphoSeq2, an R package for exploring AIRR-Seq data, was used to implement the custom analyses. After excluding several samples that yielded fewer than 5000 total TRB sequences, 150 to 200 HIV repertoires remained for analysis. Of the 188 retained HIV repertoires, 55 to 60 were collected before and around 130 after ART initiation. Each repertoire was downsampled to 5000 TRB nucleotide sequences, and summary statistics were averaged across 100 downsampling iterations. The analysis kept only TRB sequences whose CDR3 regions were at least seven amino acids long. Two measures captured diversity: a Shannon entropy-derived clonality score and the Gini coefficient. In repertoire networks, the top 5000 CDR3 amino acid sequences were linked whenever an edit distance of one separated two sequences. For TRB CDR3 amino acid sequences, antigen specificity groups and MHC restriction were predicted with GLIPH2. To flag known associations with CMV, EBV, HIV or tissue antigens, CDR3 amino acid sequences were compared against VDJdb and McPAS-TCR. Pre-ART, post-ART and control groups were compared with Wilcoxon signed-rank tests and Holm-Bonferroni correction. In its TCRdb copy, this immuneACCESS table keeps in-frame sequences only and misses some clones. Where compared with another copy, unresolved V genes explain less than half of these, and the others have no known cause. D and trimming come from the DNA, and the V and J calls and clone size come from that table. Recorded for this sample are roughly 37,000 clones; 80% of them occurred a single time. Of the sample, approximately 5.5% falls within the top ten clones.

Findings and caveats that apply to the study as a whole: The samples were dated from the mid-2000s to the late 2010s, and the ART regimens that were used may be less effective than current ART regimens. Inferences about post-ART repertoire changes were limited because no data were available on ART adherence, viral resistance or therapy changes. Starting ART was linked to a significant rise in TRB diversity, yet even after long-term ART the diversity remained significantly lower than in transplant donor controls. Expanded TRB clones identified before ART initiation dominated the repertoire at all time points, although this dominance fluctuated and declined in many PLHIV after ART. Since PBMC availability was limited, sequencing covered only the TCR beta chain, with no alpha chain pairing. Because cell numbers in pre-ART samples were limited, unsorted PBMC were profiled instead of sorted CD4+ and CD8+ T cells. Narrower CDR3 length ranges were observed in HIV repertoires than in controls, and an antigen-experienced repertoire with only a slight naive shift after ART was suggested by the network structure.

The sequence links TRBV28 to TRBJ2-7; TRBD1 could be the D gene, as 6 bases match. This specimen consisted of unsorted PBMCs, obtained 3.4 years after starting antiretroviral therapy. The clonotype originates from a young man with HIV. The CDR3: CASSLITEGTSSYEQYF. The sequenced DNA is TGTGCCAGCAGTTTAATTACCGAGGGGACATCTTCCTACGAGCAGTACTTC.